Below, 10 T cell receptor beta chains from the same sample are listed, as sequenced in a study of blood T cell repertoires in COVID-19 (TCRdb year 2020). The library was obtained by the immunoSEQ multiplex PCR assay. Held by TCRdb, this immuneACCESS table contains in-frame sequences only and omits some clones. Under half of the omission traces to an unresolved V gene where checked; the cause of the rest is unknown. The sample table shows more than 300,000 clones, and nearly 90% are seen once. The ten most abundant clones make up roughly a tenth of the sample. The source material was PBMCs or T cells enriched from blood (not recorded which). Receptors were obtained from a woman aged 25 to 39 who had recovered from COVID-19.

This chain connects TRBV12-5 to TRBJ2-1; TRBD1 agrees at 9 bases. The germline CDR1 and CDR2 sequences are LGHNT and FRNRAP. The CDR3 sequence is 16 residues long. After removal of 6 bases from V and 5 bases from J, the junction contained 11 bases not matched to a gene. The CDR3 is CASGDTGTGFHNEQFF. In DNA, the CDR3 is TGTGCTAGTGGGGATACCGGGACAGGGTTCCACAATGAGCAGTTCTTC. Full variable domain (remainder filled in from reference TRBV12-5 and TRBJ2-1): DARVTQTPRHKVTEMGQEVTMRCQPILGHNTVFWYRQTMMQGLELLAYFRNRAPLDDSGMPKDRFSAEMPDATLATLKIQPSEPRDSAVYFCASGDTGTGFHNEQFFGPGTRLTVL.

The rearrangement joins TRBV7-3 to TRBJ2-3; 13 bases align to TRBD2. The V and J ends lost 2 bases and 10 bases, in that order; junction bases with no gene match: 3. The germline V gene encodes CDR1 SGHTA and CDR2 FQGTGA. CDR3 length: 14 amino acids. The CDR3: CASSLGTSGAPQYF. CDR3 sequence (DNA): TGTGCCAGCAGCTTAGGGACTAGCGGGGCCCCGCAGTATTTT.

This clone was picked up one time. The chain is built from TRBV27 and TRBJ2-7; a possible D gene is TRBD2 (6 bases). The germline V gene has CDR1 MNHEY and CDR2 SMNVEV (reference sequence). Trimming took 5 bases from V and 1 from J, leaving 21 bases between them. The length of the CDR3 is 17 residues. Written as DNA, the CDR3 is TGTGCCAGCAGTGACCATCACCCTAGCGCCCAATCCTACGAGCAGTACTTC. It is translated as CASSDHHPSAQSYEQYF.

This clone was counted only a few times. This chain links TRBV18 with TRBJ1-2, with D possibly TRBD1 on 5 matching bases. Trimming took 5 bases from V and 8 from J, leaving 21 bases between them. The CDR3 loop spans 15 amino acids. Germline V gene sequence: CDR1 KGHSH, CDR2 LQKENI. The DNA for the CDR3 is TGTGCCAGCTCATCTTGGGGCCAGAACCCCTCGGGCTACACCTTC. This codes for CASSSWGQNPSGYTF.

This chain links TRBV18 with TRBJ2-1; no reliable D call. This CDR3 comprises 16 residues. Germline V gene data show CDR1 as KGHSH and CDR2 as LQKENI. Between the trimmed V and J ends, which lost 6 bases and 2 bases, there was a span of 17 bases. This CDR3 reads CASSLIPLFAYNEQFF. Written as DNA, the CDR3 is TGTGCCAGCTCCCTAATCCCCCTATTCGCCTACAATGAGCAGTTCTTC.

This clone appeared once. The J gene is TRBJ2-3, the V gene TRBV5-5; maybe TRBD1 (6 bases). This CDR3 is 15 amino acids long. CDR1 is SGHKS, CDR2 YYEKEE, per germline (reference sequence). The V gene lost 3 bases and the J gene lost 3 bases, with 14 bases spanning the gap. The CDR3 DNA reads as TGTGCCAGCAGCTCCAGGGGAGTTGGTACAGATACGCAGTATTTT. Protein product: CASSSRGVGTDTQYF.

Regarding this clone: Its ends do not fully match the called genes, so a read error is possible. This chain uses TRBV28 with TRBJ1-2; D gene uncertain. This CDR3 contains 13 residues. CDR1 is MDHEN and CDR2 is SYDVKM in the germline V gene. CDR3 protein: CASRTPDNSGYTF. CDR3 in DNA: TGTGCCAGCAGAACCCCTGACAACTCTGGCTACACCTTC.

The J gene is TRBJ2-2, the V gene TRBV10-3, with a tentative D call TRBD2 (5 bases). Per the germline V gene, CDR1 is ENHRY and CDR2 is SYGVKD. The CDR3 has 15 residues. Trimming removed 2 bases from V and 5 bases from J, with 12 bases in between. The CDR3, as DNA: TGTGCCATCAGTGAGGACACCCGAGGGACCGGGGAGCTGTTTTTT. Translation gives CAISEDTRGTGELFF.

In its sample, this clone was seen once. The gene calls are TRBV4-2 and TRBJ2-1; TRBD2 agrees at 9 bases. V was pared by 4 bases and J by 6 bases, with 4 bases of the junction left unmatched. Germline V gives CDR1 LGHNA, CDR2 YNFKEQ. The CDR3 has 14 amino acids. CDR3 nucleotides: TGTGCCAGCAGCCCGGGACTAGCCCCCAATGAGCAGTTCTTC. Its translation: CASSPGLAPNEQFF.

This clone was observed a single time. The gene calls are TRBV4-1 and TRBJ2-1; no reliable D call. The germline V gene has CDR1 MGHRA and CDR2 YSYEKL. V was trimmed by 4 bases and J by 0 bases, leaving 10 bases between them. The CDR3 loop spans 15 amino acids. CDR3 nucleotide sequence: TGCGCCAGCAGCCTAGACCCGAGCTCCTACAATGAGCAGTTCTTC. Protein: CASSLDPSSYNEQFF.